The clone carrying this T cell receptor (beta chain) came up many times. These data are taken from a study of blood T cells in healthy people across ages. Sample-barcoded 5' priming and a J-beta primer mix drove a second PCR of roughly 7 to 11 cycles. From each sample, at least 3 million paired-end reads containing CDR3 were obtained. TCRdb re-derived calls from the 5' RACE reads in MiXCR, one entry per CDR3 protein. The table lists more than 800,000 distinct CDR3 sequences, 29% of them singletons, with around 16% in the top ten. The CDR3 extends over 16 amino acids. Germline-derived CDR1 and CDR2 are DFQATT and SNEGSKA (reference sequence). V was trimmed by 3 bases and J by 0 bases, leaving 16 bases between them.

This rearrangement joins TRBV20-1 to TRBJ2-3; D might be TRBD1 or TRBD2, each matching 5 bases. The receptor was isolated from a woman of 80 years or more in good health. The sample consisted of blood. The CDR3 DNA reads TGCAGTGCTAGGGGGGTTCGGGTTACTAGCACAGATACGCAGTATTTT. Translation: CSARGVRVTSTDTQYF.